Listed below are T cell receptor beta chains from one sample, sequenced in a study of shared clonotypes between healthy human individuals. TCRdb's table, derived via immunoSEQ multiplex PCR, lists solely in-frame clones and lacks some. The data show about 2.3 million clones, with just over 90% seen just once and around 0.4% held by the top ten. The material sequenced was naive CD4+ T cells from PBMCs. These receptors came from a man younger than 35 in good health. Some clones in this sample may be carry-over from other donors' samples. Both conserved end residues are part of each CDR3. The D gene is left open where the match is weak. Clone size is shown for a subset of rows, as once, few, many or a class of expanded clone.

cdr3_aa cdr3_nt j_call d_call clone_size v_call
CASSARYEQYF TGTGCCAGCAGTGCCCGCTACGAGCAGTACTTC TRBJ2-7 NA NA TRBV25-1
CASSSTGYGGDGYTF TGTGCCAGCAGCTCCACCGGGTACGGAGGGGATGGCTACACCTTC TRBJ1-2 NA NA TRBV11-1
CASSLGPRHEAFF TGTGCCAGCAGTTTGGGACCGAGACATGAAGCTTTCTTT TRBJ1-1 NA NA TRBV28
CASSLGYEQYF TGTGCCAGCAGCTTGGGCTACGAGCAGTACTTC TRBJ2-7 NA NA TRBV5-6
CASSALGPQHF TGTGCCAGCAGCGCTCTGGGGCCCCAGCATTTT TRBJ1-5 NA few TRBV7-9
CASSTTGYYGYTF TGTGCCAGCAGCACCACAGGGTATTATGGCTACACCTTC TRBJ1-2 NA NA TRBV9
CASSSFMGGSYEQYF TGCGCCAGCAGCTCATTTATGGGCGGTTCCTACGAGCAGTACTTC TRBJ2-7 NA NA TRBV5-1
CASSPTGAYGQYF TGTGCCAGCAGTCCCACAGGGGCCTACGGGCAGTACTTC TRBJ2-7 TRBD1 NA TRBV25-1
CASAATGLRNGYTF TGTGCCAGCGCAGCGACAGGGCTTAGGAATGGCTACACCTTC TRBJ1-2 TRBD1 NA TRBV28
CASSPKGGGDRREQYF TGTGCCAGCAGCCCGAAAGGTGGGGGAGATCGGCGGGAGCAGTACTTC TRBJ2-7 NA NA TRBV7-9
CASANQAGSSYEQYF TGTGCCAGCGCAAACCAAGCGGGCTCTTCCTACGAGCAGTACTTC TRBJ2-7 NA NA TRBV6-6
CASSFKRRTGGNEQFF TGTGCCAGCAGCTTTAAAAGGAGGACAGGGGGGAATGAGCAGTTCTTC TRBJ2-1 TRBD1 NA TRBV5-6
CASTSGAGNTIYF TGTGCCAGCACAAGCGGGGCTGGAAACACCATATATTTT TRBJ1-3 NA NA TRBV9
CATHQRSSHSNRYTF TGTGCCACCCACCAGCGCAGCAGCCACTCTAACCGCTACACCTTC TRBJ1-2 NA NA TRBV6-1
CASRSGGRAVSRETQYF TGTGCCAGCAGGTCAGGCGGGAGGGCCGTCTCGCGGGAGACCCAGTACTTC TRBJ2-5 TRBD2 NA TRBV25-1
CASSQGVLSVNNEQFF TGTGCCAGCAGCCAAGGGGTGCTGTCGGTGAACAATGAGCAGTTCTTC TRBJ2-1 NA NA TRBV4-2
CSVGEGRTSNQPQHF TGCAGCGTTGGGGAGGGAAGGACTAGCAATCAGCCCCAGCATTTT TRBJ1-5 NA NA TRBV29-1
CASGRPGGNTEAFF TGCGCCAGCGGCCGCCCTGGGGGTAACACTGAAGCTTTCTTT TRBJ1-1 NA NA TRBV5-1
CASSFNTGELFF TGTGCCAGCAGTTTTAACACCGGGGAGCTGTTTTTT TRBJ2-2 NA NA TRBV6-6
CASSFNSGSSYEQYF TGCGCCAGCAGCTTCAATAGCGGGTCCTCCTACGAGCAGTACTTC TRBJ2-7 TRBD2 NA TRBV5-1
CASSAYREITDTQYF TGTGCCAGCAGCGCATATCGGGAGATCACAGATACGCAGTATTTT TRBJ2-3 NA NA TRBV7-9
CASRGAAQLFF TGTGCCAGCCGGGGGGCAGCGCAACTGTTTTTT TRBJ1-4 NA few TRBV2
CASSLTGYRETQYF TGTGCCAGCAGCTTGACAGGGTATCGGGAGACCCAGTACTTC TRBJ2-5 TRBD1 NA TRBV11-2
CASGSPGLAGVTGELFF TGTGCTAGTGGTTCCCCGGGACTAGCGGGAGTCACCGGGGAGCTGTTTTTT TRBJ2-2 TRBD2 NA TRBV12-5
CAWSVREGQALPSPYEQYF TGTGCCTGGAGTGTACGAGAAGGGCAGGCGCTCCCCAGTCCCTACGAGCAGTACTTC TRBJ2-7 NA NA TRBV30
CASSLVSGGEGNQPQHF TGTGCCAGCAGCTTAGTTTCAGGGGGCGAGGGCAATCAGCCCCAGCATTTT TRBJ1-5 TRBD1 NA TRBV7-9
CAVARGYTGELFF TGTGCCGTGGCTCGCGGTTACACCGGGGAGCTGTTTTTT TRBJ2-2 NA once TRBV28
CANKGQAGEAFF TGTGCCAACAAGGGACAGGCGGGTGAAGCTTTCTTT TRBJ1-1 TRBD1 NA TRBV10-3